This T cell receptor beta chain is drawn from a study of T cells after yellow fever vaccination. As for the study in general: Preparation of fractions with low cell numbers was performed using SMART-Seq v4 Ultra Low Input. Notes on the study in general: When the response was secondary, it was weaker but reached its peak faster, day 5 versus 15.

The V end was cut by 0 bases, the J end by 5 bases, with 6 bases between. Per the germline V gene, CDR1 is SGHRS and CDR2 is YFSETQ. The CDR3 extends over 13 amino acids. TCRdb reanalysed the 5' RACE reads using MiXCR and keeps one entry per CDR3 protein. The sample includes under 200,000 distinct CDR3 sequences, about 11% of them seen just once. In this sample, this clonotype turned up many times. No antigen is known for it. This receptor was taken from a man between 18 and 29 years old who received the YFV17D yellow fever vaccine. This sample comprised CD8+ T cells sorted from PBMCs, obtained 15 days after the yellow fever booster vaccination. The V call is TRBV5-1, the J call TRBJ2-1; D unresolved. The CDR3, as DNA: TGCGCCAGCAGCTTGGTTCTCCACAATGAGCAGTTCTTC. Translating it yields CASSLVLHNEQFF.